Following are 2 T cell receptor beta chains from one sample sequenced in a study of blood T cell repertoires in COVID-19. TCRdb keeps only in-frame clones here, not all; method: immunoSEQ multiplex PCR. The data show 150,000 or so clones, about four fifths seen once. Sequencing was carried out using peripheral blood. These receptors came from a woman aged 55-70 years with acute or convalescent COVID-19.

This chain joins TRBV27 and TRBJ1-2; D is unclear. The CDR3 extends over 14 amino acids. The germline V gene has CDR1 MNHEY and CDR2 SMNVEV (reference sequence). The ends were cut back, 5 bases at V and 7 bases at J, with 17 bases in the middle. For the CDR3, the DNA is TGTGCCAGCAGTCTGAGGAGTCCCGACGGTGGCTACACCTTC. Residues: CASSLRSPDGGYTF.

V is TRBV7-6 and J is TRBJ1-1; 9 bases align to TRBD1. This CDR3 is built from 15 residues. Germline V CDR1 and CDR2: SGHVS, FNYEAQ. The junction had 5 bases not matched to a gene; V was cut back by 5 bases and J by 1 base. The CDR3 DNA sequence: TGTGCCAGCAGCGGGCACAGGGGGCGGAACACTGAAGCTTTCTTT. Translation: CASSGHRGRNTEAFF.